Below are 15 T cell receptor beta chains sequenced from a single sample in a study of blood T cell repertoires in COVID-19. Libraries were prepared by immunoSEQ multiplex PCR; TCRdb keeps only in-frame clonotypes and omits some of them. The table shows some 180,000 clones, with roughly 84% occurring only once. Sequencing input: peripheral blood. The receptors were sampled from a man in his fifties or sixties with COVID-19, enrolled during active disease.

The chain recombines TRBV5-1 with TRBJ2-6, with a possible D match to TRBD1 (5 bases). Germline CDR1 is SGHRS and CDR2 is YFSETQ. This CDR3 comprises 14 residues. V was cut by 3 bases and J by 6 bases, with 10 bases left in between. This CDR3 reads CASSYPREANVLTF. The DNA for the CDR3 is TGCGCCAGCAGCTACCCCAGGGAGGCCAACGTCCTGACTTTC.

This chain links TRBV4-2 with TRBJ2-1; possible D gene TRBD2, 6 bases. The CDR3 sequence is 18 residues long. Trimming left V 0 bases short and J 0 bases short, with 15 bases between. Germline CDR1 and CDR2: LGHNA and YNFKEQ. The CDR3 region is CASSQDSSSASSYNEQFF. The CDR3 DNA sequence: TGTGCCAGCAGCCAAGATTCGTCTAGCGCTAGCTCCTACAATGAGCAGTTCTTC.

The chain links TRBV5-6 to TRBJ2-7, with D possibly matching TRBD1 (6 bases). This CDR3 is 13 amino acids long. V was trimmed by 4 bases and J by 7 bases, leaving 15 bases between them. Germline values: CDR1 SGHDT, CDR2 YYEEEE. CDR3 loop: CASSGAGAREQYF. CDR3 in DNA: TGTGCCAGCAGCGGTGCAGGGGCCCGAGAGCAGTACTTC.

This chain uses TRBV7-2 with TRBJ2-1, with 10 bases identical to TRBD2. The V gene's germline CDR1 is SGHTA and CDR2 FQGNSA. The junction had 6 bases not matched to a gene; V was cut back by 2 bases and J by 8 bases. This CDR3 is built from 15 residues. The CDR3 bases are TGTGCCAGCAGCTTATATACTAGCGGGACCGATGAGCAGTTCTTC. Protein: CASSLYTSGTDEQFF. Using reference TRBV7-2 and TRBJ2-1 for the parts outside the CDR3, the full variable domain is GAGVSQSPSNKVTEKGKDVELRCDPISGHTALYWYRQSLGQGLEFLIYFQGNSAPDKSGLPSDRFSAERTGGSVSTLTIQRTQQEDSAVYLCASSLYTSGTDEQFFGPGTRLTVL.

This chain connects TRBV7-6 to TRBJ2-4, with 11 bases identical to TRBD2. The CDR3 runs to 20 residues. Germline V gene lookup returns CDR1 SGHVS and CDR2 FNYEAQ. With 1 base clipped from V and 0 bases from J, the junction kept 11 bases outside the gene matches. The chain's CDR3 is CASSLGIAGGPKVAKNIQYF. The CDR3, as DNA: TGTGCCAGCAGCTTAGGGATAGCGGGAGGGCCGAAGGTAGCCAAAAACATTCAGTACTTC.

The chain combines TRBV5-1 with TRBJ1-6; D not resolved. Germline CDR1 reads SGHRS; CDR2 reads YFSETQ. CDR3 length equals 16 residues. The V and J ends lost 4 bases and 6 bases respectively, with 17 bases between them. DNA for the CDR3: TGCGCCAGCAGCCCGGGAGTCGGGTTCTTTAATTCACCCCTCCACTTT. This gives the protein CASSPGVGFFNSPLHF.

The J gene is TRBJ2-2, the V gene TRBV9, with D perhaps TRBD1 (5 bases). The germline V and J ends were trimmed by 0 bases and 5 bases, with 14 bases remaining between them. The CDR3 has 16 amino acids. Germline loops: CDR1 SGDLS, CDR2 YYNGEE. CDR3 sequence reads: CASSVEVSGWTGELFF. CDR3 coding DNA: TGTGCCAGCAGCGTAGAGGTTTCAGGGTGGACCGGGGAGCTGTTTTTT.

This clone was found once. The chain combines TRBV6-5 with TRBJ1-5, with D unresolved. CDR1 is MNHEY, CDR2 SVGAGI, per germline. Trimming stripped 0 bases from V and 5 bases from J, with 5 bases between. The CDR3 is 13 residues long. The CDR3 loop is CASSYSEDQPQHF. As DNA, the CDR3 is TGTGCCAGCAGTTACTCGGAGGATCAGCCCCAGCATTTT.

The chain is built from TRBV6-5 and TRBJ2-7; D perhaps matches TRBD1 (5 bases). This CDR3 contains 14 residues. Germline CDR1 MNHEY, CDR2 SVGAGI. Trimming shortened V by 6 bases and J by 2 bases, and 14 bases separated the two germline ends. Here the CDR3 reads CASSWGAGTYEQYF. The CDR3 DNA sequence: TGTGCCAGCAGCTGGGGCGCAGGGACCTACGAGCAGTACTTC.

J is TRBJ2-1 and V is TRBV19; a weak D match, TRBD2 (5 bases). This CDR3 contains 15 residues. V gave up 7 bases and J gave up 2 bases, with 15 bases separating them. Germline assignment: CDR1 LNHDA and CDR2 SQIVND (reference sequence). Here the CDR3 DNA reads TGTGCCAGTACGATAAGGGAGAATCCCTACAATGAGCAGTTCTTC. This encodes CASTIRENPYNEQFF.

The chain uses TRBV5-4 and TRBJ2-5; D gene ambiguous. Germline loops: CDR1 SGHNT, CDR2 YYREEE (reference sequence). This CDR3 has 14 residues. Between the trimmed V and J ends, which lost 0 bases and 4 bases, there was a span of 10 bases. CDR3 nucleotides: TGTGCCAGCAGCTTGGCAGGTCCAACAGAGACCCAGTACTTC. It specifies CASSLAGPTETQYF.

This chain connects TRBV24-1 to TRBJ2-1, with 14 bases that match TRBD2. Germline CDR1 is KGHDR and CDR2 is SFDVKD. The ends lost 3 bases at V and 9 bases at J; junction bases unmatched: 12. The CDR3 extends over 18 amino acids. The CDR3 is CATSDNGLAGGLVGEQFF. CDR3 bases: TGTGCCACCAGTGATAACGGACTAGCGGGAGGTCTGGTCGGTGAGCAGTTCTTC.

The chain recombines TRBV10-3 with TRBJ2-5, with D perhaps TRBD2 (6 bases). Germline V gene sequence: CDR1 ENHRY, CDR2 SYGVKD. The CDR3 has 13 residues. Trimming cost V 7 bases and J 5 bases, with 14 bases left between them. CDR3: CAIMAGPGETQYF. CDR3 bases: TGTGCCATCATGGCGGGACCGGGGGAGACCCAGTACTTC.

The chain is built from TRBV5-8 and TRBJ2-1; 14 bases align to TRBD2. The CDR3 contains 15 residues. The germline CDR1 and CDR2 sequences are SGHTS and YDEGEE. J was trimmed by 7 bases and V by 3 bases; bases with no gene match: 3. Written as DNA, the CDR3 is TGTGCCAGCAGCTATCGGACTAGCGGGGGGAATGAGCAGTTCTTC. Residues: CASSYRTSGGNEQFF.

J is TRBJ2-7 and V is TRBV19; D might be TRBD2 (6 bases). The germline V gene encodes CDR1 LNHDA and CDR2 SQIVND (reference sequence). V was cut by 9 bases and J by 6 bases, with 18 bases left in between. This CDR3 comprises 13 residues. Here the CDR3 reads CASGPFRGSEQYF. As DNA, the CDR3 is TGTGCCAGCGGGCCCTTCCGGGGGTCCGAGCAGTACTTC.